One sample yielded the 21 T cell receptor beta chains listed below, sequenced in a study of shared clonotypes between healthy human individuals. CD45RO-negative, CCR7-selected cells formed the naive CD8 fraction, which excluded terminally differentiated effector memory CD45RA+ cells. The table came from immunoSEQ multiplex PCR; TCRdb's copy has only in-frame clones and leaves some out. The sample carries about 2.1 million clones, 90% to 95% recorded once. Sequenced sample: naive CD8+ T cells from PBMCs. Receptors were obtained from a man younger than 35 in good health. Some clones in this sample may be carry-over from other donors' samples.

The chain joins TRBV19 to TRBJ1-1; maybe TRBD1 (5 bases). Germline V CDR1 and CDR2: LNHDA, SQIVND (reference sequence). This CDR3 is 14 amino acids long. V shed 4 bases and J shed 4 bases, with 13 bases lying between them. The CDR3 loop reads CASSRGEGVTEAFF. CDR3 in DNA: TGTGCCAGTAGTAGGGGGGAGGGAGTCACTGAAGCTTTCTTT.

This chain joins TRBV19 and TRBJ1-1, with 7 bases aligning to TRBD1. The CDR3 covers 18 residues. Germline V gives CDR1 LNHDA, CDR2 SQIVND (reference sequence). V dropped 2 bases and J dropped 0; count of bases not matched to a gene: 12. The CDR3, as DNA: TGTGCCAGTAGTATATCCCCACTGGGCCAGGGGGTGAACACTGAAGCTTTCTTT. Translation gives CASSISPLGQGVNTEAFF. The full variable domain, its missing parts supplied by reference TRBV19 and TRBJ1-1, is DGGITQSPKYLFRKEGQNVTLSCEQNLNHDAMYWYRQDPGQGLRLIYYSQIVNDFQKGDIAEGYSVSREKKESFPLTVTSAQKNPTAFYLCASSISPLGQGVNTEAFFGQGTRLTVV.

The rearrangement links TRBV4-3 to TRBJ2-7, with D perhaps TRBD1 or TRBD2 (5 bases each). The CDR3 is 15 residues long. The germline V gene encodes CDR1 LGHNA and CDR2 YSLEER. Trimming removed 1 base from V and 3 bases from J, with 13 bases in between. As DNA, the CDR3 is TGCGCCAGCAGCCAAGGTCGGGGCAGGAACTACGAGCAGTACTTC. Translated, it gives CASSQGRGRNYEQYF.

The J gene is TRBJ2-1, the V gene TRBV27; D is uncertain. Trimming took 2 bases from V and 5 from J, leaving 4 bases between them. In germline, CDR1 is MNHEY, CDR2 SMNVEV (reference sequence). CDR3 length: 12 residues. The CDR3 DNA sequence: TGTGCCAGCAGTTTACAGAACAATGAGCAGTTCTTC. It encodes CASSLQNNEQFF.

V usage is TRBV18 and J usage is TRBJ2-7, with D hard to call. Germline CDR1 reads KGHSH; CDR2 reads LQKENI. V dropped 3 bases and J dropped 1 base, with 13 bases sitting between them. This CDR3 has 15 amino acids. For the CDR3, the DNA is TGTGCCAGCTCACCTTCCTCAGAGCAATCCTACGAGCAGTACTTC. Protein sequence: CASSPSSEQSYEQYF.

Concerning this clone: Other DNA sequences of this sample code for an identical CDR3. The chain combines TRBV7-2 with TRBJ2-1; 9 positions match TRBD2. The V segment lost 5 bases and the J segment 2 bases; nucleotides outside the gene matches: 4. Germline V CDR1 and CDR2: SGHTA, FQGNSA. The CDR3 has 15 amino acids. The CDR3 is CASSPLAGPYNEQFF. The CDR3, as DNA: TGTGCCAGCAGCCCGCTAGCGGGACCCTACAATGAGCAGTTCTTC.

This sequence joins TRBV9 and TRBJ1-2; TRBD1 matches at 9 bases. CDR3 length equals 13 residues. V was clipped by 7 bases and J by 4 bases; unmatched bases: 5. Germline V gene sequence: CDR1 SGDLS, CDR2 YYNGEE. The CDR3 coding sequence is TGTGCCAGCTCTAAACAGGGGGCCTATGGCTACACCTTC. This encodes CASSKQGAYGYTF.

This sequence joins TRBV28 and TRBJ2-5; tentatively, D is TRBD1 or TRBD2 (5 bases each). Trimming removed 5 bases from V and 5 bases from J, with 9 bases in between. Germline V gene data show CDR1 as MDHEN and CDR2 as SYDVKM. CDR3 length: 12 residues. The CDR3 here is CASSKGTETQYF. For the CDR3, the DNA is TGTGCCAGCAGTAAAGGGACGGAGACCCAGTACTTC.

J is TRBJ1-1 and V is TRBV27, with 9 bases aligning to TRBD1. Germline V gene lookup returns CDR1 MNHEY and CDR2 SMNVEV (reference sequence). This CDR3 is built from 14 residues. The ends lost 5 bases at V and 4 bases at J; junction bases unmatched: 5. The CDR3 bases are TGTGCCAGCAGTATAACAGGGGGCGTCACTGAAGCTTTCTTT. Protein product: CASSITGGVTEAFF.

The chain uses TRBV14 and TRBJ2-1; no firm D call. This CDR3 contains 12 residues. Trimming left V 2 bases short and J 6 bases short, with 5 bases between. Germline lookup yields CDR1 SGHDN and CDR2 FVKESK. The CDR3 loop reads CASSQSFNEQFF. In DNA, the CDR3 is TGTGCCAGCAGCCAATCTTTCAATGAGCAGTTCTTC.

This clone has just one count. The gene calls are TRBV18 and TRBJ2-5; 10 nucleotides match TRBD1. Germline loops: CDR1 KGHSH, CDR2 LQKENI. The CDR3 has 18 residues. With 3 bases clipped from V and 1 base from J, the junction kept 11 bases outside the gene matches. The DNA of the CDR3 is TGTGCCAGCTCACCCGTCCCGGGACAGGGGACGGTCCAAGAGACCCAGTACTTC. Amino acids: CASSPVPGQGTVQETQYF.

This rearrangement joins TRBV7-8 to TRBJ1-5, with D tentatively TRBD1 (5 bases). Germline loops: CDR1 SGHVS, CDR2 FQNEAQ. V lost 1 base to trimming and J lost 5 bases, with 6 bases between them. This CDR3 comprises 13 residues. CDR3: CASSLVGDQPQHF. The CDR3 coding sequence is TGTGCCAGCAGCTTAGTAGGGGATCAGCCCCAGCATTTT.

This sequence joins TRBV9 and TRBJ1-1; no firm D call. The CDR3 has 14 amino acids. V lost 0 bases to trimming and J lost 4 bases, with 10 bases between them. Looked up from germline, CDR1 is SGDLS and CDR2 is YYNGEE. DNA of the CDR3: TGTGCCAGCAGCGTAGTGGGTGGTTTCACTGAAGCTTTCTTT. It specifies CASSVVGGFTEAFF.

This chain joins TRBV5-4 and TRBJ1-1, with 10 bases aligning to TRBD1. Germline assignment: CDR1 SGHNT and CDR2 YYREEE (reference sequence). The CDR3 contains 18 residues. The V segment lost 0 bases and the J segment 1 base; nucleotides outside the gene matches: 9. CDR3 protein: CASSLVPGQGRWNTEAFF. CDR3 nucleotide sequence: TGTGCCAGCAGCTTGGTACCGGGACAGGGGAGATGGAACACTGAAGCTTTCTTT.

The V call is TRBV5-8, the J call TRBJ2-2; TRBD1 matches at 10 bases. CDR1 is SGHTS and CDR2 is YDEGEE in the germline V gene. J was trimmed by 6 bases and V by 2 bases; bases with no gene match: 7. The CDR3 covers 16 residues. CDR3 region: CASSFPGQGFSGELFF. As DNA, the CDR3 is TGTGCCAGCAGCTTCCCGGGACAGGGGTTTTCCGGGGAGCTGTTTTTT.

Of note for this clone: Additional DNA sequences in this sample encode the identical CDR3. The chain recombines TRBV27 with TRBJ1-1, with a tentative D call TRBD1 (6 bases). The CDR3 runs to 13 residues. In germline, CDR1 is MNHEY, CDR2 SMNVEV (reference sequence). Trimming took off 0 bases at V and 7 bases at J, with 9 bases between the two ends. The CDR3 here is CASSLSRGLEAFF. The CDR3 nucleotides read TGTGCCAGCAGTTTATCCCGGGGGCTTGAAGCTTTCTTT.

The V gene is TRBV5-4, the J gene TRBJ2-7; 8 bases are a match to TRBD1. The CDR3 sequence is 14 residues long. Per the germline V gene, CDR1 is SGHNT and CDR2 is YYREEE (reference sequence). V shed 0 bases, J shed 3 bases, and the junction held 2 bases outside the gene matches. Here the CDR3 DNA reads TGTGCCAGCAGCTTGGGAGGACAGGGCTACGAGCAGTACTTC. It translates to CASSLGGQGYEQYF. The full variable domain, with the rest looked up from reference TRBV5-4 and TRBJ2-7, is ETGVTQSPTHLIKTRGQQVTLRCSSQSGHNTVSWYQQALGQGPQFIFQYYREEENGRGNFPPRFSGLQFPNYSSELNVNALELDDSALYLCASSLGGQGYEQYFGPGTRLTVT.

V and J are TRBV27 and TRBJ1-2, with D possibly matching TRBD1 (6 bases). The CDR3 contains 15 residues. In germline, CDR1 is MNHEY, CDR2 SMNVEV (reference sequence). V gave up 0 bases and J gave up 5 bases, with 13 bases separating them. DNA of the CDR3: TGTGCCAGCAGTTTATCCCGAGGGGGAGCGTATGGCTACACCTTC. It translates to CASSLSRGGAYGYTF.

The chain combines TRBV29-1 with TRBJ2-1, with D unclear. CDR3 size: 10 residues. In germline, CDR1 is SQVTM, CDR2 ANQGSEA. V was pared by 6 bases and J by 10 bases, with 10 bases between. The CDR3 region has the DNA TGCAGCGTCCTTGGATTGGAGCAGTTCTTC. It translates to CSVLGLEQFF.

This clone was seen only once. The chain couples TRBV15 to TRBJ2-7; no clear D gene. Germline V gene data show CDR1 as LNHNV and CDR2 as YYDKDF (reference sequence). The CDR3 runs 15 residues. V dropped 2 bases and J dropped 4 bases, with 15 bases sitting between them. The CDR3 protein is CATSRSQESSYEQYF. CDR3 sequence (DNA): TGTGCCACCAGCAGATCCCAGGAATCGTCGTACGAGCAGTACTTC.

The chain joins TRBV27 to TRBJ1-1; no clear D gene. CDR3 length: 13 amino acids. Trimming removed 3 bases at V and 2 bases at J, with 7 bases between. The germline V gene encodes CDR1 MNHEY and CDR2 SMNVEV (reference sequence). This chain's CDR3 is CASSFGHNTEAFF. CDR3 sequence (DNA): TGTGCCAGCAGTTTTGGGCACAACACTGAAGCTTTCTTT.